This T cell receptor (beta chain) stems from a study of T cell changes during pregnancy in multiple sclerosis. Sequenced by immunoSEQ multiplex PCR; TCRdb stores in-frame clones only, minus some. Among tens of thousands of clones listed, about 88% were seen once. This clone was picked up one time. The V gene's germline CDR1 is MNHEY and CDR2 SVGAGI. Trimming removed 6 bases from V and 4 bases from J; junction bases left unmatched: 5. There are 13 residues in the CDR3. The sample was CD4+ T cells from peripheral blood mononuclear cells, taken in the first trimester of pregnancy. This chain links TRBV6-5 with TRBJ2-7, with 8 bases aligning to TRBD2. This receptor was taken from a female donor with multiple sclerosis, enrolled in a pregnancy study. CDR3 in DNA: TGTGCCAGCAGAACGGGAGGGGCATACGAGCAGTACTTC. Protein: CASRTGGAYEQYF.